The text below deals with one T cell receptor (beta chain). Terminally differentiated effector memory CD45RA+ cells were excluded from the naive CD8 cells, which were CD45RO-negative and positively selected for CCR7. Data came from immunoSEQ multiplex PCR; TCRdb stores just in-frame clones and leaves some out. The sample has more than 2 million clones, 80% to 95% seen once. V lost 4 bases, J lost 0 bases, and 18 bases lay in between. The CDR3 is 17 residues long. Germline V gives CDR1 MNHEY, CDR2 SMNVEV (reference sequence). The data derive from a study of shared clonotypes between healthy human individuals.

The source material was naive CD8+ T cells from PBMCs. The genes are TRBV27 and TRBJ1-2; D possibly corresponds to TRBD1 (5 bases). This clonotype originated in a young man in good health. Some clones in this sample may be carry-over from other donors' samples. CDR3 amino acids: CASSSPTRGDPNYGYTF. The CDR3 bases are TGTGCCAGCAGTTCCCCCACACGAGGGGATCCTAACTATGGCTACACCTTC.